These 15 T cell receptor beta chains came from one sample sequenced in a study of shared clonotypes between healthy human individuals. Sequenced by immunoSEQ multiplex PCR; TCRdb stores in-frame clones only, minus some. The sample has roughly 2,500,000 clones; more than 85% are singletons. The sample was naive CD4+ T cells from PBMCs. This sample's subset: CD45RA+ positively selected. These receptors were obtained from a man in his late teens or twenties in good health. Some clones in this sample may be carry-over from other donors' samples.

The V gene is TRBV19, the J gene TRBJ1-5; 8 positions match TRBD1. Losses at the gene ends were 4 bases for V and 3 bases for J; bases not matched to a gene: 5. CDR1 LNHDA and CDR2 SQIVND come from the germline V gene (reference sequence). This CDR3 spans 15 amino acids. The CDR3 DNA follows: TGTGCCAGTAGTACGGAGACAGGGGTCAATCAGCCCCAGCATTTT. The encoded protein is CASSTETGVNQPQHF.

The chain uses TRBV28 and TRBJ1-2, with D maybe TRBD1 (6 bases). Trimming removed 3 bases at V and 4 bases at J, with 12 bases between. The CDR3 totals 14 residues. The germline V gene encodes CDR1 MDHEN and CDR2 SYDVKM. The CDR3 nucleotides read TGTGCCAGCAGTTTTGGGGGGGCAATCTATGGCTACACCTTC. Translating it yields CASSFGGAIYGYTF.

The V and J genes are TRBV30 and TRBJ1-5; D may be TRBD1 (6 bases). Germline CDR1 GTSNPN, CDR2 SVGIG (reference sequence). There are 14 residues in the CDR3. The V and J ends lost 4 bases and 7 bases respectively, with 17 bases between them. CDR3 amino acids: CAWTPGQMAQPQHF. The CDR3 DNA reads TGTGCCTGGACCCCGGGACAAATGGCCCAGCCCCAGCATTTT. The variable domain in full, with the rest retrieved from reference TRBV30 and TRBJ1-5, is SQTIHQWPATLVQPVGSPLSLECTVEGTSNPNLYWYRQAAGRGLQLLFYSVGIGQISSEVPQNLSASRPQDRQFILSSKKLLLSDSGFYLCAWTPGQMAQPQHFGDGTRLSIL.

A note on this clone: Other nucleotide sequences from this sample produce the same CDR3. The V and J genes are TRBV7-3 and TRBJ2-2; 7 bases line up with TRBD2. This CDR3 is 13 amino acids long. The ends lost 4 bases at V and 6 bases at J; junction bases unmatched: 2. CDR1 is SGHTA and CDR2 is FQGTGA in the germline V gene. CDR3 sequence reads: CASSSTSAGELFF. CDR3 coding DNA: TGTGCCAGCAGCTCTACTAGCGCCGGGGAGCTGTTTTTT.

As regards this clone: Other nucleotide sequences in the sample specify the same CDR3. The chain combines TRBV11-3 with TRBJ2-7; D may correspond to TRBD1 or TRBD2 (5 bases each). The CDR3 totals 14 residues. Deletions cut 2 bases from V and 0 bases from J, with 8 bases between. Germline CDR1 SGHNT, CDR2 YENEEA. CDR3 bases: TGTGCCAGCAGCTTATCAGGGAGCTCCTACGAGCAGTACTTC. Its translation is CASSLSGSSYEQYF.

CDR3 in DNA: TGCGCCAGCAGCTCCGGGACACTTATCACAGATACGCAGTATTTT. Translating gives CASSSGTLITDTQYF. This chain uses TRBV5-1 with TRBJ2-3, with D possibly matching TRBD1 (6 bases). The CDR3 totals 15 residues. Trimming cost V 3 bases and J 2 bases, with 13 bases left between them. The germline V gene encodes CDR1 SGHRS and CDR2 YFSETQ. Complete variable domain (other parts from reference TRBV5-1 and TRBJ2-3): KAGVTQTPRYLIKTRGQQVTLSCSPISGHRSVSWYQQTPGQGLQFLFEYFSETQRNKGNFPGRFSGRQFSNSRSEMNVSTLELGDSALYLCASSSGTLITDTQYFGPGTRLTVL.

The CDR3 DNA sequence: TGTGCCAGCATTTCACCGACAGGGTTCAAAGAGCAGTACTTC. Its protein product is CASISPTGFKEQYF. The gene calls are TRBV6-5 and TRBJ2-7; 7 bases align to TRBD1. V shed 7 bases, J shed 7 bases, and the junction held 13 bases outside the gene matches. The CDR3 has 14 residues. Germline loops: CDR1 MNHEY, CDR2 SVGAGI.

The chain carries TRBV27 and TRBJ2-3; D unclear. Germline CDR1 reads MNHEY; CDR2 reads SMNVEV (reference sequence). This CDR3 region has 14 residues. The V end lost 2 bases, the J end lost 0 bases, and 6 bases lay between the germline ends. The CDR3 sequence: CASSLRASTDTQYF. The DNA for the CDR3 is TGTGCCAGCAGTTTAAGGGCAAGCACAGATACGCAGTATTTT.

The rearrangement joins TRBV7-3 to TRBJ2-1; D may be TRBD1 or TRBD2 (5 bases each). Germline lookup yields CDR1 SGHTA and CDR2 FQGTGA. The ends were cut back, 5 bases at V and 5 bases at J, with 16 bases in the middle. This CDR3 comprises 15 residues. The CDR3 region has the DNA TGTGCCAGCAGCCTTAGCGTCCTCAGGGACAATGAGCAGTTCTTC. This codes for CASSLSVLRDNEQFF.

The sample holds one count of this clone. The identical CDR3 is also encoded by other nucleotide sequences in the sample. The V and J genes are TRBV7-3 and TRBJ2-2, with 8 positions matching TRBD2. The V gene end was trimmed by 0 bases and the J gene end by 2 bases; junction bases not matched to a gene: 2. Germline-derived CDR1 and CDR2 are SGHTA and FQGTGA. CDR3 length: 16 amino acids. DNA of the CDR3: TGTGCCAGCAGCTTAACTAGCGGGGCCAACACCGGGGAGCTGTTTTTT. Translation: CASSLTSGANTGELFF.

The rearrangement uses TRBV16 and TRBJ2-5; D is possibly TRBD1 (5 bases). This CDR3 has 13 residues. Trimming removed 4 bases at V and 3 bases at J, with 9 bases between. Germline CDR1 reads KGHSY; CDR2 reads FQNENV. CDR3 amino acids: CASSRGREETQYF. CDR3 nucleotides: TGTGCCAGCAGCCGGGGCAGGGAAGAGACCCAGTACTTC.

This sequence joins TRBV6-1 and TRBJ2-7; 7 nucleotides match TRBD2. Germline trimming cut 2 bases from V and 3 bases from J; bases unmatched to any gene: 10. CDR1 MNHNS and CDR2 SASEGT come from the germline V gene. The CDR3 is 16 residues long. This CDR3 is CASSERAGTIYYEQYF. The CDR3 DNA reads as TGTGCCAGCAGTGAAAGGGCAGGGACTATATACTACGAGCAGTACTTC.

This chain joins TRBV5-1 and TRBJ2-2; D is uncertain. Germline CDR1 reads SGHRS; CDR2 reads YFSETQ. The CDR3 contains 15 residues. V was pared by 0 bases and J by 2 bases, with 8 bases between. The CDR3 spells CASSLEDVNTGELFF. As DNA, the CDR3 is TGCGCCAGCAGCTTGGAGGACGTTAACACCGGGGAGCTGTTTTTT.

A few counts support this clone. This sample also contains other DNA sequences that code for the same CDR3. The V and J genes are TRBV6-5 and TRBJ1-5; D is uncertain. Trimming cost V 2 bases and J 1 base, with 3 bases left between them. Germline V lookup: CDR1 MNHEY, CDR2 SVGAGI. The CDR3 runs 13 residues. The CDR3 here is CASSYRSNQPQHF. DNA for the CDR3: TGTGCCAGCAGTTACCGGAGCAATCAGCCCCAGCATTTT.

V gene TRBV7-2 combines with J gene TRBJ2-3, with 11 bases that match TRBD2. The CDR3 loop spans 16 amino acids. Germline V gives CDR1 SGHTA, CDR2 FQGNSA. J gave up 2 bases and V 4 bases, and 5 bases lay outside the gene matches. CDR3 sequence: CASSSKGLAVTDTQYF. The CDR3 coding sequence is TGTGCCAGCAGCTCGAAGGGACTAGCGGTCACAGATACGCAGTATTTT.